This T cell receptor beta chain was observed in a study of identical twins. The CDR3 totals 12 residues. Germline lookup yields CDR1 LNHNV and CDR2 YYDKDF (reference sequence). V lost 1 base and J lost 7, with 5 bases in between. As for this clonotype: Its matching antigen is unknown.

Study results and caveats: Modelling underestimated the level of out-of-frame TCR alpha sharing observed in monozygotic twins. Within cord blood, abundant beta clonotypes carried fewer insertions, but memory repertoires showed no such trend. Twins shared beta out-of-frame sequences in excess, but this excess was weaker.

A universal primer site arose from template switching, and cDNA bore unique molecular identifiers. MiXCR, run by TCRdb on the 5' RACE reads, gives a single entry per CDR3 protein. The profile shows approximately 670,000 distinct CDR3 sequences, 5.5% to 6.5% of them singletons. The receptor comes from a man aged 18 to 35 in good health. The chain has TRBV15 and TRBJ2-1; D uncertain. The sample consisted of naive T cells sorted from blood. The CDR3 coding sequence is TGTGCCACCAGCAGAGGAGGTAATGAGCAGTTCTTC. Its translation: CATSRGGNEQFF.